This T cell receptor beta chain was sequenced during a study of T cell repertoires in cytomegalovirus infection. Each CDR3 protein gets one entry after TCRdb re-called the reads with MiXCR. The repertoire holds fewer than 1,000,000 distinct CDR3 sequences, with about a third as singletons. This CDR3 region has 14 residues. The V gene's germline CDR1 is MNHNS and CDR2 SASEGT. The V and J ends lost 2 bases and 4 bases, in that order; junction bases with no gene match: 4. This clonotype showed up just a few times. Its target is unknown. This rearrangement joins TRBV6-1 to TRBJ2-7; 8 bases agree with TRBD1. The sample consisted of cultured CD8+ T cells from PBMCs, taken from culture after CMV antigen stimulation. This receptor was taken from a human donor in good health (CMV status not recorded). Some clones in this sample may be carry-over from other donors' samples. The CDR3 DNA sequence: TGTGCCAGCAGTGAACCTCAGGGGGCTTACGAGCAGTACTTC. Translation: CASSEPQGAYEQYF.